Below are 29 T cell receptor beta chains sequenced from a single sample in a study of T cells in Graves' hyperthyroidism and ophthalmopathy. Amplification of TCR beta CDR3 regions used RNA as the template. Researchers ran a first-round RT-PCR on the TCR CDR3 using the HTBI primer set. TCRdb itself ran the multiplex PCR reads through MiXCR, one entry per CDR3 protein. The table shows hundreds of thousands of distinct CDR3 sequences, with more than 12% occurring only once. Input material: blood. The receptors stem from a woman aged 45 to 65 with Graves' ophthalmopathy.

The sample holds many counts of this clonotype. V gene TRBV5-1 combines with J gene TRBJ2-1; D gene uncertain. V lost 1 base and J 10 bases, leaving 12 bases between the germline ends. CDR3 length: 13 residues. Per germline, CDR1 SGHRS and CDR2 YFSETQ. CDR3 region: CASSLRSESEQFF. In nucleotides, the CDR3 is TGCGCCAGCAGCTTGCGCAGCGAATCGGAGCAGTTCTTC.

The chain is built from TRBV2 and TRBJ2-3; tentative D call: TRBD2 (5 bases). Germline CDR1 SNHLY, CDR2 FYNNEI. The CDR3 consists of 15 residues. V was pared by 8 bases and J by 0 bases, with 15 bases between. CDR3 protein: CASRSLARSTDTQYF. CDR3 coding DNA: TGTGCCAGCCGATCGCTAGCTAGAAGCACAGATACGCAGTATTTT. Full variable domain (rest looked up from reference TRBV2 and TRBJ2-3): EPEVTQTPSHQVTQMGQEVILRCVPISNHLYFYWYRQILGQKVEFLVSFYNNEISEKSEIFDDQFSVERPDGSNFTLKIRSTKLEDSAMYFCASRSLARSTDTQYFGPGTRLTVL.

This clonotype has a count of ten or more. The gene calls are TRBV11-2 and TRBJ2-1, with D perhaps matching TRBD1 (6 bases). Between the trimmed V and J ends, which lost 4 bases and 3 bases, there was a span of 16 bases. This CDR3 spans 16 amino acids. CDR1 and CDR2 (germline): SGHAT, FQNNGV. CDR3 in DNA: TGTGCCAGCAGCTCCAGAAGGGGGAGCCACTACAATGAGCAGTTCTTC. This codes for CASSSRRGSHYNEQFF.

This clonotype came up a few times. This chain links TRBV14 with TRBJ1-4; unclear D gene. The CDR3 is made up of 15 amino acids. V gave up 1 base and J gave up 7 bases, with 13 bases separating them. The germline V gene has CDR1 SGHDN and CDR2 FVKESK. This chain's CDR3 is CASSQGRPFFEKLFF. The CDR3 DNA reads TGTGCCAGCAGCCAAGGACGCCCGTTCTTTGAAAAACTGTTTTTT. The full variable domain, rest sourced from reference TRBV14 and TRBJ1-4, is EAGVTQFPSHSVIEKGQTVTLRCDPISGHDNLYWYRRVMGKEIKFLLHFVKESKQDESGMPNNRFLAERTGGTYSTLKVQPAELEDSGVYFCASSQGRPFFEKLFFGSGTQLSVL.

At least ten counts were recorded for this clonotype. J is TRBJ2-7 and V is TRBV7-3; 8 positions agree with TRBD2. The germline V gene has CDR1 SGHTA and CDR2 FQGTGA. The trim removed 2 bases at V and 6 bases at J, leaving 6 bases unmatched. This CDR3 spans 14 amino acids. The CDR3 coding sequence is TGTGCCAGCAGCTTACCACGGGAGGGCTGCGAGCAGTACTTC. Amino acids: CASSLPREGCEQYF.

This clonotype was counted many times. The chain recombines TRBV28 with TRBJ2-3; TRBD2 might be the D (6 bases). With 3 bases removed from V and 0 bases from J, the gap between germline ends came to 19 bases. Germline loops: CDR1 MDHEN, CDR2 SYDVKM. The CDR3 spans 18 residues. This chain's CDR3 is CASSFLVRAGYSTDTQYF. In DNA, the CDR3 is TGTGCCAGCAGTTTTTTGGTGAGGGCGGGATACAGCACAGATACGCAGTATTTT.

The DNA of the CDR3 is TGTGCCAGTAGTCAACCCGCCGGGACTAGCGGTTACGAGCAGTACTTC. Protein: CASSQPAGTSGYEQYF. The rearrangement uses TRBV19 and TRBJ2-7; 11 bases are a match to TRBD2. Germline CDR1 LNHDA, CDR2 SQIVND (reference sequence). With 5 bases clipped from V and 4 bases from J, the junction kept 10 bases outside the gene matches. CDR3 length: 16 amino acids.

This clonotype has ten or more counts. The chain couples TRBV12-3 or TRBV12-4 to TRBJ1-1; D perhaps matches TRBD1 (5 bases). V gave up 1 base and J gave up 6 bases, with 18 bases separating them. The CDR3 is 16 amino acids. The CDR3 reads CASSLGGGRIKPEAFF. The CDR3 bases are TGTGCCAGCAGTTTAGGGGGGGGGAGGATCAAACCTGAAGCTTTCTTT.

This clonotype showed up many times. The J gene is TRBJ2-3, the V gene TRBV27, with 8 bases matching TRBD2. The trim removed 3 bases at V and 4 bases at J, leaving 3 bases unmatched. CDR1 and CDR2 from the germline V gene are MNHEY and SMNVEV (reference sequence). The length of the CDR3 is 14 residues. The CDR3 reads CASSFYGRADTQYF. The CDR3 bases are TGTGCCAGCAGTTTCTACGGGAGGGCAGATACGCAGTATTTT.

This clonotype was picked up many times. As DNA, the CDR3 is TGTGCCAGCAGTAACGTTGGGGAAGGGGAGACCCAGTACTTC. Amino acids: CASSNVGEGETQYF. The V gene is TRBV2, the J gene TRBJ2-5; D unresolved. The germline V gene encodes CDR1 SNHLY and CDR2 FYNNEI. This CDR3 has 14 amino acids. V was clipped by 5 bases and J by 5 bases, with 15 bases between them.

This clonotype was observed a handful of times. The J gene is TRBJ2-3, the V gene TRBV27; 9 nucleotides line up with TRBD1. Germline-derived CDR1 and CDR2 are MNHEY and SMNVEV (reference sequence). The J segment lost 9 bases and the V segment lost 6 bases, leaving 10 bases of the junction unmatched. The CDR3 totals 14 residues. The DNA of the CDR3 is TGTGCCAGCAGCCGGGACAGGGCTACCCGGACGCAGTATTTT. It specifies CASSRDRATRTQYF.

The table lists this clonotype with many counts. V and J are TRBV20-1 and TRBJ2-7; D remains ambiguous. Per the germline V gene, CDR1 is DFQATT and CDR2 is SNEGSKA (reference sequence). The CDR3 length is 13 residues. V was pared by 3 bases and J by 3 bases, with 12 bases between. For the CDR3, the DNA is TGCAGTGCTAGTCGGCTAGTAAGCTACGAGCAGTACTTC. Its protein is CSASRLVSYEQYF.

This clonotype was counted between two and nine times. This CDR3 is CASSLIGALNEQFF. The CDR3 coding sequence is TGTGCCAGCAGCTTAATCGGGGCCTTGAATGAGCAGTTCTTC. This chain joins TRBV7-2 and TRBJ2-1; D might be TRBD1 or TRBD2, each matching 5 bases. The CDR3 is 14 amino acids. CDR1 SGHTA and CDR2 FQGNSA come from the germline V gene. V lost 2 bases and J 7 bases, leaving 12 bases between the germline ends.

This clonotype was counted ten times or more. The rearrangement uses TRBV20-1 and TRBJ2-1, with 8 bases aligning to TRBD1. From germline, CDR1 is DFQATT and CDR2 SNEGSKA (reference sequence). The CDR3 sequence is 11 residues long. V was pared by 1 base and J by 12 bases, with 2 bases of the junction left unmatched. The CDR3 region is CSARAQGGQFF. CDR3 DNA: TGCAGTGCTAGAGCACAGGGGGGGCAGTTCTTC.

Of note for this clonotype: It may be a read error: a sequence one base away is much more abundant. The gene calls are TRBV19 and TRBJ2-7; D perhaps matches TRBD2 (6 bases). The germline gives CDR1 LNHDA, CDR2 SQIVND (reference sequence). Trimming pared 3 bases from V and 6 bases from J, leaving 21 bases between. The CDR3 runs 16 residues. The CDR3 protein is CASSISSSVGRREQYF. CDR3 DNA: TGTGCCAGTAGTATTTCCTCTAGCGTTGGGAGACGCGAGCAGTACTTC.

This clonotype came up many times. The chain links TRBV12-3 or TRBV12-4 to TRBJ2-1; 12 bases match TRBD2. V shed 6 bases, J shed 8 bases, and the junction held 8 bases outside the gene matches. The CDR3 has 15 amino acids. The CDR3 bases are TGTGCCAGCAGCACTACGACTAGCGGGAGCCATGAGCAGTTCTTC. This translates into CASSTTTSGSHEQFF.

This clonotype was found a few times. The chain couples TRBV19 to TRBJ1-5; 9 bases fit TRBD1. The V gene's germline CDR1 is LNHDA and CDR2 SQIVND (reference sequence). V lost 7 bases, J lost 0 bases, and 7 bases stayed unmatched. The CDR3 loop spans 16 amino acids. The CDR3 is CASTLGQGFSNQPQHF. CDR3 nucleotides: TGTGCCAGTACTCTAGGACAGGGGTTTAGCAATCAGCCCCAGCATTTT.

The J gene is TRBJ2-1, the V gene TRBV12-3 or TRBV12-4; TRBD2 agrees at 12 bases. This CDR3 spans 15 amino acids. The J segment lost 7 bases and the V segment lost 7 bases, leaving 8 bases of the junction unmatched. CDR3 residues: CASTLAGGPGNEQFF. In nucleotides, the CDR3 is TGTGCCAGCACCCTAGCGGGAGGGCCTGGAAATGAGCAGTTCTTC.

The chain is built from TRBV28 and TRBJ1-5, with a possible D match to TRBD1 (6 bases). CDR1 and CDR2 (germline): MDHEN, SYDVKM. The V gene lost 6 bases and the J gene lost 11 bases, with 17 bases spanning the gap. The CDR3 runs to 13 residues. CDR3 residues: CASRLQGIVSQHF. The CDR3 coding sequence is TGTGCCAGCAGGCTCCAGGGGATCGTCTCCCAGCATTTT. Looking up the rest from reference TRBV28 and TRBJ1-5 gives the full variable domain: DVKVTQSSRYLVKRTGEKVFLECVQDMDHENMFWYRQDPGLGLRLIYFSYDVKMKEKGDIPEGYSVSREKKERFSLILESASTNQTSMYLCASRLQGIVSQHFGDGTRLSIL.

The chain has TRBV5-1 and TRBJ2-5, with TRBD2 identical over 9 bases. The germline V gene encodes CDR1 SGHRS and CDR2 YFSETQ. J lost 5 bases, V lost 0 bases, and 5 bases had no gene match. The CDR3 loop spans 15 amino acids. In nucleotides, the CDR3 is TGCGCCAGCAGCTTGGTGAGAACTAGCGGGGAGACCCAGTACTTC. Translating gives CASSLVRTSGETQYF.

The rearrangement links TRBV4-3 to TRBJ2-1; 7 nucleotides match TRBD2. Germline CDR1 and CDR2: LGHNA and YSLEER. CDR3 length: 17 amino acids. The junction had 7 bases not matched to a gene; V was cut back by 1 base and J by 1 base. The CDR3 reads CASSQGGGAASYNEQFF. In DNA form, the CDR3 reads TGCGCCAGCAGCCAAGGGGGGGGAGCGGCATCCTACAATGAGCAGTTCTTC.

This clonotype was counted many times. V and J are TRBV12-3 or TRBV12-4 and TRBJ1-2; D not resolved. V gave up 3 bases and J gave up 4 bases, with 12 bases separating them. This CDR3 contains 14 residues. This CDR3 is CASSLGKTPYGYTF. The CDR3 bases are TGTGCCAGCAGTTTGGGCAAAACCCCCTATGGCTACACCTTC.

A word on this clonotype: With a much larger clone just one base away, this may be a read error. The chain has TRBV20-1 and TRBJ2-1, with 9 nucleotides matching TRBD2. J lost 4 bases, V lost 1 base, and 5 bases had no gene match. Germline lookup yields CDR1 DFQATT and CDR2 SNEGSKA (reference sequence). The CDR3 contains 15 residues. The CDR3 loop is CSARVAGALYNEQFF. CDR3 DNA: TGCAGTGCTAGAGTAGCGGGAGCGCTATACAATGAGCAGTTCTTC.

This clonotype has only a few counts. The CDR3 reads CASNQDRGRSANYGYTF. DNA of the CDR3: TGTGCCAGCAACCAGGACAGGGGGCGATCGGCTAACTATGGCTACACCTTC. The rearrangement joins TRBV5-8 to TRBJ1-2, with 11 bases lining up with TRBD1. The CDR3 spans 17 residues. Germline V lookup: CDR1 SGHTS, CDR2 YDEGEE. V gave up 6 bases and J gave up 0 bases; unmatched junction bases: 10.

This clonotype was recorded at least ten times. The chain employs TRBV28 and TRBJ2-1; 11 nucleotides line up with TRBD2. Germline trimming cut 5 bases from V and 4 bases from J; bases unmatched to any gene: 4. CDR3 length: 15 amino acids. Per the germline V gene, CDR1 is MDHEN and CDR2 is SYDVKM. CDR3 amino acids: CASSPSSGRYNEQFF. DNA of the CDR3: TGTGCCAGCAGTCCCTCTAGCGGGAGGTACAATGAGCAGTTCTTC.

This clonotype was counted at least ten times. CDR3 residues: CASSYLQGTYEQYF. For the CDR3, the DNA is TGTGCCAGCAGTTACTTACAGGGGACCTACGAGCAGTACTTC. The rearrangement links TRBV6-2 or TRBV6-3 to TRBJ2-7, with TRBD1 matching 7 bases. The V gene's germline CDR1 is MNHEY and CDR2 SVGEGT. The junction had 2 bases not matched to a gene; V was cut back by 1 base and J by 2 bases. This CDR3 has 14 amino acids.

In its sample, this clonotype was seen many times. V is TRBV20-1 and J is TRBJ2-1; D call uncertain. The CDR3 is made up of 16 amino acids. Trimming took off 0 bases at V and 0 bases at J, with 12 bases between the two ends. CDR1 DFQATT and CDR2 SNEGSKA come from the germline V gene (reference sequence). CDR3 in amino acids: CSARDPTPSSYNEQFF. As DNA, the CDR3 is TGCAGTGCTAGAGATCCGACTCCGAGCTCCTACAATGAGCAGTTCTTC.

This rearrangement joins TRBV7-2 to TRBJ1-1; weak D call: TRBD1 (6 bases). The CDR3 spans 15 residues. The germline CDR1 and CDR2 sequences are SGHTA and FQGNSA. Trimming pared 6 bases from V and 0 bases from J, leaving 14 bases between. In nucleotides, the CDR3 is TGTGCCAGCAGGGGATGGGACACCTTGAACACTGAAGCTTTCTTT. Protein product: CASRGWDTLNTEAFF.

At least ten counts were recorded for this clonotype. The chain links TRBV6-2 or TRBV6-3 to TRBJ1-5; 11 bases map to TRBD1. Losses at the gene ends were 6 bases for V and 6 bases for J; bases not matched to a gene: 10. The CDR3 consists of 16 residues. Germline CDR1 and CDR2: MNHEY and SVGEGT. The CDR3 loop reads CASRHNRDRGVQPQHF. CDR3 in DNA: TGTGCCAGCAGACACAACCGGGACAGGGGGGTTCAGCCCCAGCATTTT.